The 14 T cell receptor beta chains below come from one sample, sequenced in a study of long-term antiretroviral therapy in people with HIV (dated 2022 in TCRdb). The immunoSEQ hsTCRB v3.0 assay was used at survey level resolution for TRB variable region sequencing. TCRdb re-hosts the immuneACCESS table, in-frame sequences only. Its copies lack some clones; in the studies checked, an unresolved V gene accounts for under half of them, and the cause for the rest is not known. The sample yields 30,000 to 40,000 clones; about 82% were counted once. The ten largest clonotypes hold 4.4% of the sample. The input for sequencing was unsorted PBMCs, taken approximately 3.3 years after starting antiretroviral therapy. The receptors here all came from a man aged 18 to 35 with HIV.

The CDR3 DNA reads TGTGCCAGCTCACCGGGGGACGAGCAGTACTTC. Residues: CASSPGDEQYF. This sequence joins TRBV18 and TRBJ2-7; D might be TRBD1 or TRBD2, each matching 5 bases. Germline CDR1 KGHSH, CDR2 LQKENI. This CDR3 is built from 11 residues. V lost 3 bases, J lost 5 bases, and 5 bases lay in between.

In the case of this clone: Other DNA sequences in the sample encode the same CDR3. The chain couples TRBV27 to TRBJ1-5; D is unresolved. Germline V gives CDR1 MNHEY, CDR2 SMNVEV (reference sequence). V was shortened by 6 bases and J by 7 bases, with 19 bases between the two germline ends. The CDR3 has 15 amino acids. The CDR3 nucleotides are TGTGCCAGCAGCCTAAATCGAGGTGCGGGGCAGCCCCAGCATTTT. Translated: CASSLNRGAGQPQHF.

As regards this clone: A read error may account for a junction end that differs from germline. The V gene is TRBV7-7, the J gene TRBJ2-5; tentatively, D is TRBD1 or TRBD2 (5 bases each). Germline assignment: CDR1 SSHAT and CDR2 FNYEAQ (reference sequence). The CDR3 length is 10 residues. The CDR3 DNA follows: TGTGCTAGCAGCTTAGCGCCAGGGCACTTC. Its translation is CASSLAPGHF.

The J gene is TRBJ1-2, the V gene TRBV5-1; 8 nucleotides agree with TRBD1. Germline V lookup: CDR1 SGHRS, CDR2 YFSETQ. The CDR3 is made up of 15 amino acids. V lost 0 bases, J lost 2 bases, and 3 bases stayed unmatched. The CDR3 nucleotides are TGCGCCAGCAGCTTGGGGACAGGGCGAAACTATGGCTACACCTTC. Protein sequence: CASSLGTGRNYGYTF.

V and J are TRBV28 and TRBJ1-3, with 8 positions matching TRBD1. V gave up 5 bases and J gave up 8 bases; unmatched junction bases: 8. CDR3 length: 14 amino acids. Germline-derived CDR1 and CDR2 are MDHEN and SYDVKM. This chain's CDR3 is CASSPTGEWDTIYF. The CDR3, as DNA: TGTGCCAGCAGTCCGACAGGGGAGTGGGACACCATATATTTT.

The chain carries TRBV27 and TRBJ1-1; D is perhaps TRBD1 (5 bases). The CDR3 sequence is 13 residues long. Looked up from germline, CDR1 is MNHEY and CDR2 is SMNVEV (reference sequence). V shed 2 bases and J shed 4 bases, with 8 bases lying between them. CDR3 region: CASSLGGGTEAFF. The CDR3 region has the DNA TGTGCCAGCAGTTTAGGGGGAGGCACTGAAGCTTTCTTT.

The V call is TRBV10-2, the J call TRBJ1-5; 7 positions match TRBD1. Germline values: CDR1 WSHSY, CDR2 SAAADI. V lost 3 bases to trimming and J lost 3 bases; unmatched junction nucleotides: 5. The CDR3 loop spans 15 amino acids. The CDR3 reads CASSDTGVNNQPQHF. CDR3 nucleotide sequence: TGCGCCAGCAGTGATACAGGGGTGAACAATCAGCCCCAGCATTTT.

The chain links TRBV19 to TRBJ2-7; a weak D match, TRBD1 (6 bases). This CDR3 is 12 amino acids long. The V gene's germline CDR1 is LNHDA and CDR2 SQIVND (reference sequence). The V end was cut by 10 bases, the J end by 2 bases, with 12 bases between. The DNA for the CDR3 is TGTGCCACCCAGGACAGTGCCTACGAGCAGTACTTC. It encodes CATQDSAYEQYF.

The rearrangement uses TRBV11-2 and TRBJ2-2; 8 bases match TRBD2. The V gene's germline CDR1 is SGHAT and CDR2 FQNNGV. With V trimmed by 5 bases and J by 4 bases, 3 bases remained unmatched. The CDR3 runs 14 residues. The CDR3 region is CASSPRGGTGELFF. The CDR3 nucleotides read TGTGCCAGCAGCCCCCGGGGGGGCACCGGGGAGCTGTTTTTT.

The genes are TRBV27 and TRBJ2-1; D remains unclear. This CDR3 contains 11 residues. Between the trimmed V and J ends, which lost 3 bases and 4 bases, there was a span of 1 base. CDR1 is MNHEY, CDR2 SMNVEV, per germline (reference sequence). The CDR3 sequence is CASSLYNEQFF. In DNA form, the CDR3 reads TGTGCCAGCAGTTTGTACAATGAGCAGTTCTTC.

The chain uses TRBV28 and TRBJ2-1, with D maybe TRBD2 (6 bases). Germline V gives CDR1 MDHEN, CDR2 SYDVKM. V gave up 6 bases and J gave up 0 bases, with 15 bases separating them. The CDR3 is 16 residues long. In DNA, the CDR3 is TGTGCCAGCAGACTCTCTGGCGGGATCTCCTACAATGAGCAGTTCTTC. Translating gives CASRLSGGISYNEQFF.

A remark on this clone: This sample also contains other DNA sequences that code for the same CDR3. V is TRBV9 and J is TRBJ2-7; the match to TRBD1 covers 7 bases. V lost 0 bases, J lost 3 bases, and 3 bases stayed unmatched. CDR1 and CDR2 (germline): SGDLS, YYNGEE. This CDR3 is built from 14 residues. In nucleotides, the CDR3 is TGTGCCAGCAGCGTAGCGGCAGGGGGCTACGAGCAGTACTTC. Amino acids: CASSVAAGGYEQYF. The full variable domain, with the rest looked up from reference TRBV9 and TRBJ2-7, is DSGVTQTPKHLITATGQRVTLRCSPRSGDLSVYWYQQSLDQGLQFLIQYYNGEERAKGNILERFSAQQFPDLHSELNLSSLELGDSALYFCASSVAAGGYEQYFGPGTRLTVT.

This clone was found a few times. The chain carries TRBV6-6 and TRBJ2-7, with D perhaps TRBD1 or TRBD2 (5 bases each). The CDR3 is 12 amino acids. The germline CDR1 and CDR2 sequences are MNHNY and SVGAGI (reference sequence). Trimming took off 7 bases at V and 2 bases at J, with 9 bases between the two ends. CDR3 nucleotides: TGTGCCAGCATCGGGGCGGCCTACGAGCAGTACTTC. This gives the protein CASIGAAYEQYF.

Of note for this clone: It is unclear where the CDR3 begins or ends on the DNA, so no DNA is shown, and the CDR3 is as TCRdb lists it. The chain recombines TRBV6-4 with TRBJ2-5; TRBD2 reflects the table's D call only, with no check against the DNA. Germline CDR1 MRHNA, CDR2 SNTAGT. 16 amino acids form the CDR3, both terminal residues included. Here the CDR3 reads CASSVPPLGQQETQYF.